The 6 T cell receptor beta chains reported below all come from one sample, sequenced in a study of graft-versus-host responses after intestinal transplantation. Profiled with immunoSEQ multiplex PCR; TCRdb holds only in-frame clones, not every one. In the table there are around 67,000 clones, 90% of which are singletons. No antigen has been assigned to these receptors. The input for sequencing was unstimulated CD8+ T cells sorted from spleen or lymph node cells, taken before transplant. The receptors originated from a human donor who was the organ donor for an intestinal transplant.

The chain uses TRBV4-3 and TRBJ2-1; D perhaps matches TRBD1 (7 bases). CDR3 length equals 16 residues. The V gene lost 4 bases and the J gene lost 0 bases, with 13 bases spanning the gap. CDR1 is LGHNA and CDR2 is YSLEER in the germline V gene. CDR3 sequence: CASSPQGGGSYNEQFF. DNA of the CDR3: TGCGCCAGCAGCCCCCAGGGGGGAGGCTCCTACAATGAGCAGTTCTTC.

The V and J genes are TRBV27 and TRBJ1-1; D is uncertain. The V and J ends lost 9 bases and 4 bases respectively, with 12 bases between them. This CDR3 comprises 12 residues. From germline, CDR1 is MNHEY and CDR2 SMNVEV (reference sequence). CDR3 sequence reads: CASYSATTEAFF. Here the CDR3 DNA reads TGTGCCAGTTATTCAGCGACCACTGAAGCTTTCTTT.

The CDR3 region is CASSITTGRETQYF. CDR3 coding DNA: TGTGCCAGCAGCATAACGACAGGGAGGGAGACCCAGTACTTC. The chain recombines TRBV7-9 with TRBJ2-5, with D possibly TRBD1 on 7 matching bases. V was clipped by 5 bases and J by 5 bases, with 15 bases between them. Germline V gene data show CDR1 as SEHNR and CDR2 as FQNEAQ (reference sequence). The CDR3 consists of 14 residues.

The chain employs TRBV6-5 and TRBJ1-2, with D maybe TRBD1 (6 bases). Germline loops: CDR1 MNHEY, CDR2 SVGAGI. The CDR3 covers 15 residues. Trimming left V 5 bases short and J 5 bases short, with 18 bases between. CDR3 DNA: TGTGCCAGCAGTCCTCTAGGGGGGGGTGGTTATGGCTACACCTTC. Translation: CASSPLGGGGYGYTF.

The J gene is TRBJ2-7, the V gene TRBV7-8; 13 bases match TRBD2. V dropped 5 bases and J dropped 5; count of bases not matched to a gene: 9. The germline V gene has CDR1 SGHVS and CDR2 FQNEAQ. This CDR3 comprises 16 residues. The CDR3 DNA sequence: TGTGCCAGCAGCCCCGAACTAGCGGGGGGGCAAAACGAGCAGTACGTC. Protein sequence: CASSPELAGGQNEQYV.

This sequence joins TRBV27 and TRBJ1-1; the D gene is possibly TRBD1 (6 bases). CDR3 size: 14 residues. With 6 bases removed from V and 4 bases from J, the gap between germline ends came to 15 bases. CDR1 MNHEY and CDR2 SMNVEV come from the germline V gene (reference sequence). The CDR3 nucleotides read TGTGCCAGCAGCATGGGGGCAGGGTTCACTGAAGCTTTCTTT. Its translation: CASSMGAGFTEAFF.